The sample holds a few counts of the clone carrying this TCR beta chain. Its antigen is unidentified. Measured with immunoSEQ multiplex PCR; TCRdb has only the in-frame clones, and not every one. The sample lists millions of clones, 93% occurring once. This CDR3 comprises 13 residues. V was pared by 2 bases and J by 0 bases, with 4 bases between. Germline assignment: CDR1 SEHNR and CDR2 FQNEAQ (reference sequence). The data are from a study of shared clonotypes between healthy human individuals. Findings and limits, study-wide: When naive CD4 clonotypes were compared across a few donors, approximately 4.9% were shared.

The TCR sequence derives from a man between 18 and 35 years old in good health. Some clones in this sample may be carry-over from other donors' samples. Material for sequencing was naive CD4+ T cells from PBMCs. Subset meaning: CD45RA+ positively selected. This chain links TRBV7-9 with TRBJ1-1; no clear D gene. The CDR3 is CASSLSMNTEAFF. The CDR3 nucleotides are TGTGCCAGCAGCTTAAGTATGAACACTGAAGCTTTCTTT.